This TCR beta chain comes out of a study of lymphopenia after photon versus proton radiotherapy. Whole-study findings and limits: Post-nadir TCR diversity decline inversely tracked overall survival among those who died. Under photons, naive T cells and diversity fell while effector/memory populations rose.

Repertoires were generated with immunoSEQ multiplex PCR, while TCRdb's copy carries only in-frame clones and drops some. The data show 150,000 to 200,000 clones, about 85% seen once. Trimming stripped 0 bases from V and 2 bases from J, with 8 bases between. The CDR3 extends over 14 amino acids. The germline V gene encodes CDR1 LNHNV and CDR2 YYDKDF (reference sequence). As concerns this clone: Antigen specificity is unknown.

This chain uses TRBV15 with TRBJ2-7; D is uncertain. This TCR derives from a man in his forties or fifties with gastric cancer. The specimen was peripheral blood, collected from a patient treated with photon-based radiotherapy. The CDR3, as DNA: TGTGCCACCAGCAGAGATGTGGCGGCCTACGAGCAGTACTTC. It yields the protein CATSRDVAAYEQYF.